The clone carrying this T cell receptor (beta chain) was seen ten or more times. Via MiXCR, TCRdb re-called the 5' RACE reads, giving one row per CDR3 protein. Of 30,000 to 35,000 distinct CDR3 sequences in the sample, under 11% were seen once. Sample time point: blood at routine non-recurrence follow-up after resection. This specimen comes from a study of spatial heterogeneity in lung cancer. Looking at the study overall: Available follow-up PBMC samples, collected a median of roughly two years post-resection, were sequenced.

CDR1 and CDR2 (germline): SGHKS, YYEKEE (reference sequence). The CDR3 is 14 amino acids. After removal of 5 bases from V and 3 bases from J, the junction contained 4 bases not matched to a gene. V and J are TRBV5-5 and TRBJ2-3; TRBD2 matches at 9 bases. Sequencing used PBMCs, obtained at follow-up. The TCR comes from a female donor with early-stage non-small cell lung cancer. CDR3 bases: TGTGCCAGCAGGCTGCTAGCGGGGACAGATACGCAGTATTTT. This translates into CASRLLAGTDTQYF.